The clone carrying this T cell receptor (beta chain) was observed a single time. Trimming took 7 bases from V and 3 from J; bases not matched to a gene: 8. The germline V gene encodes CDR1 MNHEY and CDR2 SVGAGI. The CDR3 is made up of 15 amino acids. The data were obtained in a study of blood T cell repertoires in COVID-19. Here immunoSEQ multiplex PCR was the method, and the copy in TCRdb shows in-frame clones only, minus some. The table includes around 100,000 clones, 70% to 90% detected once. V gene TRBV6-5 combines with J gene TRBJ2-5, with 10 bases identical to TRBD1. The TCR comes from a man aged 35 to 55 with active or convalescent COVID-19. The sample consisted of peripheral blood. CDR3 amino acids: CASTKRDRGEETQYF. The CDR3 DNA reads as TGTGCCAGCACCAAGAGGGACAGGGGAGAAGAGACCCAGTACTTC.